The text below deals with one TCR beta chain. Its antigen is still unknown. Method: immunoSEQ multiplex PCR; TCRdb's copy keeps in-frame clones and lacks some. The sample carries roughly 15,000 clones, 64% recorded once. With 0 bases removed from V and 4 bases from J, the gap between germline ends came to 8 bases. Germline V lookup: CDR1 SGHDN, CDR2 FVKESK. The CDR3 has 14 amino acids. The source of the sample is a study of cytotoxic CD8 clonotypes in ibrutinib-treated CLL. Study details: The patients, about ten relapsed/refractory and more than 14 treatment-naive, included 17 who were IGHV unmutated. Regarding the study as a whole: Clonality was higher at ibrutinib response and returned toward baseline at progression.

Sequenced here: PBMCs, sampled before ibrutinib treatment. The source of this sequence is a human donor with chronic lymphocytic leukemia. The chain is built from TRBV14 and TRBJ2-3; D unclear. CDR3 sequence: CASSQDIGSDTQYF. CDR3 nucleotides: TGTGCCAGCAGCCAAGACATCGGCTCAGATACGCAGTATTTT.